The clone carrying this TCR beta chain appeared a few times. Its target is not known. TCRdb re-called the 5' RACE reads through MiXCR, storing one row per CDR3 protein. The sample has roughly 750,000 distinct CDR3 sequences; 21% are singletons. The CDR3 length is 15 residues. The germline V gene encodes CDR1 SEHNR and CDR2 FQNEAQ (reference sequence). V shed 3 bases and J 1 base; nucleotides not matched to a gene: 3. This sample was taken from a study of identical twins. Findings and limits, study-wide: In zero-insertion analyses, partial confounding could arise from invariant MAIT and iNKT cells. The conclusions drew on cross-sectional statistical analysis instead of tracking the same donors. Clonotypes of the beta chain that were abundant in cord blood carried fewer insertions (memory repertoires showed none).

This sample also appeared in a second study, on T cells expressing NK-cell markers. That source reports: From sorted CD3+CD56+NKG2C+, CD3+CD56+NKG2C- and CD3+CD56-NKG2C+ T cells came the TCR beta repertoires.

The chain couples TRBV7-9 to TRBJ2-5, with 9 bases identical to TRBD2. The clonotype originates from a woman aged 18-30 years in good health. The sequenced sample consisted of PBMCs. This chain's CDR3 is CASSFGGGAQETQYF. Here the CDR3 DNA reads TGTGCCAGCAGCTTCGGCGGGGGGGCCCAAGAGACCCAGTACTTC.